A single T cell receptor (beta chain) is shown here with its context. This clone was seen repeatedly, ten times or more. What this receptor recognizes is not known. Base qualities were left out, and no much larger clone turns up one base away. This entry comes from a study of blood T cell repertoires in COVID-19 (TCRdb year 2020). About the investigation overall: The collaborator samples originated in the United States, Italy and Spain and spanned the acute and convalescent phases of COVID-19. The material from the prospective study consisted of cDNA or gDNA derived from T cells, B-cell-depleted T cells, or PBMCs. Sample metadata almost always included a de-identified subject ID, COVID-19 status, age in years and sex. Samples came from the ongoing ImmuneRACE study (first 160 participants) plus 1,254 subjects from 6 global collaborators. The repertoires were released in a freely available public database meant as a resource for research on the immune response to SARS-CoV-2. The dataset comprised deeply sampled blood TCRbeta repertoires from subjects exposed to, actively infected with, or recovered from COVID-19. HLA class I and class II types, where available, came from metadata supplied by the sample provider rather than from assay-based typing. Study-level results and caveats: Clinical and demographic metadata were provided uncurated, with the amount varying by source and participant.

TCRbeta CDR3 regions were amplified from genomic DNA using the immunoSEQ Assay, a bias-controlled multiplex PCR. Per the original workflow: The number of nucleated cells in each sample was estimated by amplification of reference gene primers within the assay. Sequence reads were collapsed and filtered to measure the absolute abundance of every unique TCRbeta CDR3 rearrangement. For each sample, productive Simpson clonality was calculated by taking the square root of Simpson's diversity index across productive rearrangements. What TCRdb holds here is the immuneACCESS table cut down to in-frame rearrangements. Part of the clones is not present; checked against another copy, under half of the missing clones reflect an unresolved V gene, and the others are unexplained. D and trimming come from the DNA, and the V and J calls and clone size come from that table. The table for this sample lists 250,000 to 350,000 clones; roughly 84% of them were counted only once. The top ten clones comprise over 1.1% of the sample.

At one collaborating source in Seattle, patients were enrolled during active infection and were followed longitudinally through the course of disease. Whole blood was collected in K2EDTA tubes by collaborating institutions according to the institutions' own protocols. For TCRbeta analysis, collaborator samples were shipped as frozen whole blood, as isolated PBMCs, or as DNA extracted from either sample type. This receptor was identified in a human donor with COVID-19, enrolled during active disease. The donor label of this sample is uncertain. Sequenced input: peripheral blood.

The nucleotides are TGCGCCAGCAGCTTGGGCGCTAGCGGGAGCCAAGGAATTTACGAGCAGTACTTC. It is translated as CASSLGASGSQGIYEQYF. The chain links TRBV5-1 with TRBJ2-7, with 10 middle bases fitting TRBD2. From the cysteine up to the phenylalanine, the CDR3 has a length of 18 residues. Only the CDR3 DNA is retained, 54 bases long and in frame from the first base. V is pruned by 0 bases and J by 4 bases, leaving 13 bases of the junction without a gene match. Per the germline V gene, SGHRS is the CDR1 and YFSETQ is the CDR2.